This T cell receptor (beta chain) was sequenced in a study of response to subunit inactivated influenza vaccine (dated by TCRdb to between 2017 and 2018). With regard to the full study: Deep quantitative profiling of the T cell receptor repertoire was used in the study to follow responses to a trivalent subunit inactivated influenza vaccine.

From its cysteine to its phenylalanine, the CDR3 spans 17 amino acids. Only the CDR3 portion is preserved as DNA: 51 bases, with reading frame beginning at the first base. V was cut back by 4 bases and J by 4 bases, leaving a gap of 26 bases between them. From a lookup of the germline V gene (reference sequence), CDR1 and CDR2 are DFQATT and SNEGSKA. Receptor amplification or capture employed RT-PCR. Sequencing used an Illumina HiSeq 2500. The public reads were reprocessed in TCRdb via fastp at Q25 and MiXCR, keeping in-frame beta chains. Rows are combined by CDR3 protein, so each entry shows the most common genes and DNA. The sample includes hundreds of thousands of distinct CDR3 sequences, with about 15% observed a single time. Of the sample, around 6.5% falls within the top ten clones. This clonotype was seen many times. Its binding antigen is unknown. No qualities accompany the bases; no much larger clone lies one base away.

The paper as a whole reports these results and caveats: The authors suggested that each seasonal influenza vaccination may recruit only a limited number of new T cells.

The source material was PBMCs from blood, sampled 14 to 15 days before vaccination. The clonotype comes from a man aged 45-65 years who received an inactivated influenza vaccine. Donor details come from another sample of the same person, matched by shared clones. In this chain, TRBV20-1 is recombined with TRBJ2-7; TRBD2 could be the D gene, as 7 bases match. The nucleotide sequence reads as follows: TGCAGTGCTAAGAGTTTGTCCGGGGGGCGCGTGGGTTACGAGCAGTACTTC. It is translated as CSAKSLSGGRVGYEQYF.